These T cell receptor beta chains were read from a single sample in a study of blood T cell repertoires in COVID-19. Using immunoSEQ multiplex PCR, the repertoire was profiled, and TCRdb retains in-frame clones only, with some absent. Of more than 300,000 clones listed, approximately 91% are singletons. Specimen: PBMCs or T cells enriched from blood (not recorded which). These receptors were taken from a woman aged 30 to 39 who had been exposed to COVID-19. The CDR3 runs from the conserved cysteine through the conserved F or W. Each record gives: J gene, D gene, V gene, clone size, CDR3 protein, CDR3 DNA. D genes are given only for firm matches. Size tells how often a clone was seen (once, few, many) or the class of an expanded clone, and some rows leave it out.

TRBJ2-7	-	TRBV5-1	-	CASSLRAGDEQYF	TGCGCCAGCAGCTTGCGAGCGGGCGATGAGCAGTACTTC
TRBJ2-1	-	TRBV7-6	-	CASSSAGTLYNEQFF	TGTGCCAGCAGCTCGGCCGGGACACTTTACAATGAGCAGTTCTTC
TRBJ1-1	-	TRBV3-1/TRBV3-2	-	CASSQTWQGTEAFF	TGTGCCAGCAGCCAGACGTGGCAGGGCACTGAAGCTTTCTTT
TRBJ1-2	TRBD1	TRBV24-1	-	CATSTPRQGISMYTF	TGTGCCACCAGTACCCCTCGACAGGGGATATCGATGTACACCTTC
TRBJ1-2	-	TRBV11-2	-	CASSLEIGAGGYTF	TGTGCCAGCAGCTTAGAAATTGGGGCCGGCGGCTACACCTTC
TRBJ2-5	TRBD2	TRBV6-4	-	CASSDSKSGGNQETQYF	TGTGCCAGCAGTGACTCGAAGAGCGGGGGGAACCAAGAGACCCAGTACTTC
TRBJ2-5	TRBD1	TRBV5-4	-	CASSPRDRSGTQYF	TGTGCCAGCAGCCCCCGGGACAGGAGCGGGACCCAGTACTTC
TRBJ1-2	-	TRBV24-1	-	CATSGFRSGYTF	TGTGCCACCAGTGGGTTTAGGAGCGGCTACACCTTC
TRBJ1-4	TRBD1	TRBV6-5	-	CASYRGGGLFF	TGTGCCAGCTACAGGGGAGGAGGACTGTTTTTT
TRBJ2-7	-	TRBV5-1	-	CASSFSGRDYEQYF	TGCGCCAGCAGTTTCTCGGGCAGGGACTACGAGCAGTACTTC
TRBJ1-1	TRBD1	TRBV5-8	-	CASSIRDRGANTEAFF	TGTGCCAGCAGCATCCGGGACAGGGGTGCGAACACTGAAGCTTTCTTT
TRBJ1-1	-	TRBV7-9	-	CASSLVNTVNTEAFF	TGTGCCAGCAGCTTAGTTAATACGGTGAACACTGAAGCTTTCTTT
TRBJ2-2	-	TRBV18	-	CASSPFRSNTGELFF	TGTGCCAGCTCACCGTTTCGGTCGAACACCGGGGAGCTGTTTTTT
TRBJ1-1	-	TRBV30	-	CAWSVGENTEAFF	TGTGCCTGGAGTGTAGGAGAGAACACTGAAGCTTTCTTT
TRBJ2-4	-	TRBV5-1	-	CASREEGTAYNF	TGCGCCAGCAGAGAGGAAGGGACTGCTTATAACTTC
TRBJ1-1	TRBD1	TRBV27	-	CASSLGIGTGILHTEAFF	TGTGCCAGCAGTTTGGGGATAGGGACAGGTATTTTGCACACTGAAGCTTTCTTT
TRBJ1-6	TRBD1	TRBV5-4	-	CASSLGQDFSPLHF	TGTGCCAGCAGCTTAGGACAGGACTTTTCACCCCTCCACTTT
TRBJ2-5	TRBD2	TRBV9	-	CASSTRGGEQETQYF	TGTGCCAGCAGCACCCGGGGGGGGGAACAAGAGACCCAGTACTTC
TRBJ2-7	TRBD1	TRBV29-1	-	CSLAGTVSYEQYF	TGCAGCCTAGCCGGGACAGTCTCCTACGAGCAGTACTTC
TRBJ2-7	-	TRBV18	-	CASSPPAGLGNEQYF	TGTGCCAGCTCACCACCGGCGGGCTTGGGCAACGAGCAGTACTTC
TRBJ1-5	TRBD1	TRBV2	-	CASRTGTGSSQPQHF	TGTGCCAGCAGGACCGGGACAGGGTCCTCTCAGCCCCAGCATTTT
TRBJ2-7	TRBD1	TRBV11-3	-	CASSPGPGTDSYEQYF	TGTGCCAGCAGCCCAGGGCCCGGGACAGATTCCTACGAGCAGTACTTC
TRBJ1-1	-	TRBV19	-	CASSTNPSRMNTEAFF	TGTGCCAGTAGTACAAATCCTAGCAGGATGAACACTGAAGCTTTCTTT
TRBJ2-5	TRBD2	TRBV5-8	-	CASSLTGLAGETQYF	TGTGCCAGCAGCTTGACCGGACTAGCGGGAGAGACCCAGTACTTC
TRBJ2-5	-	TRBV7-2	-	CASSSSGQETQYF	TGTGCCAGCAGCTCCTCAGGGCAAGAGACCCAGTACTTC
TRBJ1-4	-	TRBV24-1	few	CATPSDRHTATNEKLFF	TGTGCCACCCCCTCCGACAGACATACAGCAACTAATGAAAAACTGTTTTTT
TRBJ2-5	-	TRBV7-9	-	CASSSGGETQYF	TGTGCCAGCAGCTCTGGGGGGGAGACCCAGTACTTC
TRBJ2-2	-	TRBV7-2	-	CASSLGFRSSPGTGELFF	TGTGCCAGCAGCTTAGGTTTTCGGTCCAGTCCGGGCACCGGGGAGCTGTTTTTT
TRBJ2-7	TRBD2	TRBV12-3/TRBV12-4	few	CASSSGVAGFF	TGTGCCAGCAGTTCCGGGGTAGCGGGGTTCTTC
TRBJ1-3	TRBD1	TRBV12-5	few	CASGWFIRGTGNTIYF	TGTGCTAGTGGTTGGTTTATCAGGGGGACCGGAAACACCATATATTTT
TRBJ2-1	-	TRBV6-4	-	CASPYPTGTFGNEQFF	TGTGCCAGCCCCTACCCGACAGGAACCTTTGGGAATGAGCAGTTCTTC
TRBJ2-2	-	TRBV7-6	-	CASKTTAKTGELFF	TGTGCCAGCAAAACCACAGCCAAGACCGGGGAGCTGTTTTTT
TRBJ2-5	TRBD1	TRBV10-3	-	CAISRQGRAGETQYF	TGTGCCATCAGCAGACAGGGGCGAGCGGGAGAGACCCAGTACTTC
TRBJ2-1	-	TRBV28	-	CASSLYAGAHNEQFF	TGTGCCAGCAGTTTATATGCGGGGGCTCACAATGAGCAGTTCTTC
TRBJ2-3	-	TRBV19	-	CASSVWGVTDTQYF	TGTGCCAGTAGTGTCTGGGGCGTCACAGATACGCAGTATTTT
TRBJ2-2	-	TRBV7-2	-	CASSVGRAAGELFF	TGTGCCAGCAGCGTCGGCAGGGCTGCCGGGGAGCTGTTTTTT
TRBJ1-6	TRBD1	TRBV2	-	CASSDLGTANSPLHF	TGTGCCAGCAGTGATTTAGGGACAGCAAATTCACCCCTCCACTTT
TRBJ2-7	TRBD1	TRBV7-9	-	CASSAYDSRDSPYEQYF	TGTGCCAGCAGCGCATACGATAGCCGGGACAGCCCCTACGAGCAGTACTTC
TRBJ1-4	TRBD1	TRBV19	-	CASSQTGGIEKLFF	TGTGCCAGTAGCCAGACAGGGGGCATTGAAAAACTGTTTTTT
TRBJ2-4	-	TRBV11-2	once	CASSFYPWTADFDKNIQYF	TGTGCCAGCAGCTTTTATCCTTGGACTGCCGATTTTGACAAAAACATTCAGTACTTC
TRBJ2-2	TRBD1	TRBV7-8	-	CASSLARTGGFGELFF	TGTGCCAGCAGCTTAGCACGGACAGGGGGCTTCGGGGAGCTGTTTTTT
TRBJ2-3	TRBD1	TRBV5-4	-	CASSSTPDRAVDTQYF	TGTGCCAGCAGCTCTACCCCGGACAGGGCGGTGGATACGCAGTATTTT
TRBJ2-2	-	TRBV7-2	-	CASSLVGGPGTGELFF	TGTGCCAGCAGCTTAGTGGGGGGGCCGGGCACCGGGGAGCTGTTTTTT
TRBJ2-5	TRBD2	TRBV7-2	-	CASSLWLAGEETQYF	TGTGCCAGCAGCTTATGGCTAGCGGGGGAAGAGACCCAGTACTTC
TRBJ2-5	-	TRBV19	-	CASRHADRFQETQYF	TGTGCCAGTAGACACGCAGACAGGTTCCAAGAGACCCAGTACTTC
TRBJ1-3	-	TRBV15	-	CATSRDQWLFGNTIYF	TGTGCCACCAGCAGAGATCAGTGGCTCTTTGGAAACACCATATATTTT
TRBJ1-6	-	TRBV7-6	once	CASSLQIRGGTNSPLHF	TGTGCCAGCAGCCTCCAAATTCGTGGAGGAACTAATTCACCCCTCCACTTT
TRBJ2-5	TRBD2	TRBV5-1	-	CASSLGTSGYQETQYF	TGCGCCAGCAGCCTGGGGACTAGCGGGTACCAAGAGACCCAGTACTTC
TRBJ2-2	-	TRBV6-6	-	CASSLLGPGELFF	TGTGCCAGCAGTCTTCTAGGCCCCGGGGAGCTGTTTTTT
TRBJ2-7	TRBD1	TRBV11-3	-	CASSSTGDEQYF	TGTGCCAGCAGCTCAACAGGGGACGAGCAGTACTTC
TRBJ1-6	-	TRBV6-2/TRBV6-3	-	CASSSLGGKFSPLHF	TGTGCCAGCAGTTCGTTGGGGGGGAAGTTCTCACCCCTCCACTTT
TRBJ2-3	TRBD2	TRBV5-1	-	CASSFALAGGNTQYF	TGCGCCAGCAGCTTTGCCCTAGCGGGGGGTAATACGCAGTATTTT
TRBJ2-7	TRBD1	TRBV5-6	-	CASSLGPGQSYEQYF	TGTGCCAGCAGCTTGGGCCCGGGACAGTCATACGAGCAGTACTTC
TRBJ1-2	-	TRBV7-9	-	CASSLGALYGYTF	TGTGCCAGCAGCTTAGGGGCCCTCTATGGCTACACCTTC